The entry below describes one T cell receptor beta chain. As yet, its antigen is unknown. These data come from a study of CD8 T cells in Susac syndrome. Study conclusions and caveats: Regarding the TCR sequencing and HLA analysis, the study admitted that a relatively small number of individuals were involved.

Random hexamers were used to reverse transcribe the RNA input (about 0.5 to 1 ug). With immunoSEQ multiplex PCR, TCR beta CDR3 was amplified across 54 Vbeta and 13 Jbeta. MiXCR, run by TCRdb on the immunoSEQ multiplex PCR reads, gives a single entry per CDR3 protein. The sample includes 140,000 to 150,000 distinct CDR3 sequences, roughly 95% of them seen just once. TCR beta was sequenced from blood CD8+ and CD4+ T cells. Negative magnetic isolation gave CD8+ and CD4+ cells; FACS enriched CD8+ TEMRA. The origin of this receptor is a human donor with multiple sclerosis. Sequenced: CD4+ T cells from PBMCs.

Here the CDR3 reads CATSDPLDREHEQYF. CDR3 nucleotide sequence: TGTGCCACCAGTGATCCACTGGACAGGGAACACGAGCAGTACTTC. V gene TRBV24-1 combines with J gene TRBJ2-7; 8 bases map to TRBD1. After removal of 3 bases from V and 5 bases from J, the junction contained 8 bases not matched to a gene. The germline gives CDR1 KGHDR, CDR2 SFDVKD. The CDR3 is 15 amino acids.